The T cell receptor (beta chain) under discussion was sequenced for a study of identifying expanded T cells in peripheral blood. During the collection period, no donor immune events like infections were recorded. This table comes from immunoSEQ multiplex PCR, and its TCRdb copy is limited to in-frame clones, with some not included. The data hold 100,000 to 150,000 clones, with around 88% observed a single time. In this sample, this clone turned up once. The CDR3 runs to 13 residues. V shed 4 bases, J shed 4 bases, and the junction held 3 bases outside the gene matches. Germline assignment: CDR1 MNHEY and CDR2 SVGAGI.

V usage is TRBV6-5 and J usage is TRBJ2-7; 8 nucleotides align to TRBD1. The TCR sequence derives from a person between 18 and 75 years old in good health. Source material: blood. CDR3 amino acids: CASSSDRAYEQYF. In DNA form, the CDR3 reads TGTGCCAGCAGTTCGGACAGGGCATACGAGCAGTACTTC.